This T cell receptor beta chain derives from a study of cytotoxic CD8 clonotypes in ibrutinib-treated CLL. Turning to the study itself: Response samples were taken after a median roughly 13 months of treatment, range 6 to 36.

TCRdb keeps only in-frame clones here, not all; method: immunoSEQ multiplex PCR. Of some 61,000 clones in the sample, approximately 71% were seen once. General study points: The public clonotypes identified were infrequent and showed contraction or stability on treatment.

Of note for this clone: The target antigen is unknown.

Between the trimmed V and J ends, which lost 0 bases and 5 bases, there was a span of 11 bases. This CDR3 has 15 amino acids. From germline, CDR1 is SGHRS and CDR2 YFSETQ. V is TRBV5-1 and J is TRBJ2-2; TRBD1 might be the D (5 bases). This receptor was obtained from a human donor with chronic lymphocytic leukemia. The source was PBMCs, collected after 12 months of ibrutinib treatment. The chain's CDR3 is CASSLEGIGTGELFF. The CDR3 coding sequence is TGCGCCAGCAGCTTGGAGGGGATAGGGACCGGGGAGCTGTTTTTT.